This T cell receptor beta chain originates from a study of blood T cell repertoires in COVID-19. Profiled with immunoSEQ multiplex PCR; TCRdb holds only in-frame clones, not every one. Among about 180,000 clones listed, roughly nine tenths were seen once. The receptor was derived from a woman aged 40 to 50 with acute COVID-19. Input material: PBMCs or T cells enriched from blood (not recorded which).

For the CDR3, the DNA is TGTGCCAGCAGCGTATCAGGAGGGTATAATTCACCCCTCCACTTT. It yields the protein CASSVSGGYNSPLHF. The rearrangement uses TRBV9 and TRBJ1-6, with D uncertain. The CDR3 sequence is 15 residues long. Per the germline V gene, CDR1 is SGDLS and CDR2 is YYNGEE. The V end lost 1 base, the J end lost 4 bases, and 9 bases lay between the germline ends.